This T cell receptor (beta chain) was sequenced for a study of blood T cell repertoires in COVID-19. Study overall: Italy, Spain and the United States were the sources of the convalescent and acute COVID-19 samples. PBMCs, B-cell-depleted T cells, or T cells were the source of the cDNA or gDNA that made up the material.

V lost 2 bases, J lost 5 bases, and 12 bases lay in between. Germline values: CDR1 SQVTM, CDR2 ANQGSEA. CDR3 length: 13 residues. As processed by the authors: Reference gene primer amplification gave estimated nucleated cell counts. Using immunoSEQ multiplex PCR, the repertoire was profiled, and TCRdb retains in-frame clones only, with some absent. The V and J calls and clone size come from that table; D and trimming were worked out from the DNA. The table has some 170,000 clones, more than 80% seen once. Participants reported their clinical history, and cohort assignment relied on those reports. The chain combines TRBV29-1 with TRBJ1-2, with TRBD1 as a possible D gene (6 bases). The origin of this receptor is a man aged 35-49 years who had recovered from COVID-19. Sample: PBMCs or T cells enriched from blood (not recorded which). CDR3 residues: CSVERQGSYGYTF. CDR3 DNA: TGCAGCGTTGAACGGCAGGGGAGTTATGGCTACACCTTC.